This TCR beta chain was captured in a study of vaccination effects on CD4 cells after COVID-19. Notes on the study in general: Recruitment yielded few convalescent patients, and the study had no early post-infection timepoints.

A note on this clone: Its cognate antigen is unknown.

Within the ViraFEST assay, antigen-specific CD4+ T cells underwent expansion with viral peptide pools prior to sequencing. The culture ran for approximately 10 days, and then CD4+ T cells were isolated. Cultures had half their medium replaced with IL-2 medium on days 3 and 7. Germline CDR1 SGHDT, CDR2 YYEEEE. V dropped 4 bases and J dropped 2 bases, with 15 bases sitting between them. The CDR3 runs to 16 residues. Measured with immunoSEQ multiplex PCR; TCRdb has only the in-frame clones, and not every one. Of approximately 15,000 clones listed, approximately 82% are singletons. The sequence derives from a human donor who received a COVID-19 vaccine. The sample was CD4+ T cells from PBMCs cultured with HCoV-229E spike peptides, taken before COVID-19 vaccination. This chain links TRBV5-6 with TRBJ1-4, with D maybe TRBD1 (6 bases). This chain's CDR3 is CASSEKGGGTNEKLFF. In DNA form, the CDR3 reads TGTGCCAGCAGCGAGAAGGGGGGAGGTACTAATGAAAAACTGTTTTTT.